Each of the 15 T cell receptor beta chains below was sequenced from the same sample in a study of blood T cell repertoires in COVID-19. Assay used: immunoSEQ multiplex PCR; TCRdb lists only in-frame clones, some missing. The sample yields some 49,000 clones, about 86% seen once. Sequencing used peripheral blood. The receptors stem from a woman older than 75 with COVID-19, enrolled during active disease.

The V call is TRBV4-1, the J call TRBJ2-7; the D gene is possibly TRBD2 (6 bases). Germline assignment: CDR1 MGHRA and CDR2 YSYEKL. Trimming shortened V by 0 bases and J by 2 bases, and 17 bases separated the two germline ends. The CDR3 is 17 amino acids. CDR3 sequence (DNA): TGCGCCAGCAGCCAAGATCAGATCGGGACGGGGGCCTACGAGCAGTACTTC. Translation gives CASSQDQIGTGAYEQYF.

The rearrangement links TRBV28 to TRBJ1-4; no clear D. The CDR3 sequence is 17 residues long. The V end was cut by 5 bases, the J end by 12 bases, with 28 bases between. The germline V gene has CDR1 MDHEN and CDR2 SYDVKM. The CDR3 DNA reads TGTGCCAGCAGTGCTCCCGGGAGCTCCCTCAAGATAATGGAACTGTTTTTT. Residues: CASSAPGSSLKIMELFF.

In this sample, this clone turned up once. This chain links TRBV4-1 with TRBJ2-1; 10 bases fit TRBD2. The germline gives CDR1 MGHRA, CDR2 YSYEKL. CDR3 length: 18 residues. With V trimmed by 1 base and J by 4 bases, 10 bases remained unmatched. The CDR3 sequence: CASSQAGLAGVGYNEQFF. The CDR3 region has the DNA TGCGCCAGCAGCCAAGCTGGTCTAGCGGGAGTGGGTTACAATGAGCAGTTCTTC.

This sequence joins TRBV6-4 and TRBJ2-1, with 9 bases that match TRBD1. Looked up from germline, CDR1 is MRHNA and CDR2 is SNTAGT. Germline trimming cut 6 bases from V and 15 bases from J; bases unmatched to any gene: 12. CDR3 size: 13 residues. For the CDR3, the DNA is TGTGCCAGCAGACTATCTCCGGGACAGGGACTGTTCTTC. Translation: CASRLSPGQGLFF.

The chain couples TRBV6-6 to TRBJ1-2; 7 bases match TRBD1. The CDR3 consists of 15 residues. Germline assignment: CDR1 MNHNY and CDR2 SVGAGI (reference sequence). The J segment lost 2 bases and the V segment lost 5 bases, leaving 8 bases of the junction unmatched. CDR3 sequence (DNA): TGTGCCAGCAGTCCACAGGGGAGAAAGAACTATGGCTACACCTTC. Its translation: CASSPQGRKNYGYTF.

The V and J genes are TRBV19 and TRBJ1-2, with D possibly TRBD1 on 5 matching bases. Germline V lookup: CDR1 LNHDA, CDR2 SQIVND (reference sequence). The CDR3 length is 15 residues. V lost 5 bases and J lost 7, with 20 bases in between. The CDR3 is CASSSQQSGQAGYTF. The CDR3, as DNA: TGTGCCAGTAGTTCCCAACAATCAGGGCAGGCTGGCTACACCTTC.

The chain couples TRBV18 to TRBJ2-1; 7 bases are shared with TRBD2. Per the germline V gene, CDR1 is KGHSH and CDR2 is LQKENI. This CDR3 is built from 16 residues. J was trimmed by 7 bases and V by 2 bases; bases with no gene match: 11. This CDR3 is CASSPIGAGARNEQFF. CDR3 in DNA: TGTGCCAGCTCACCAATCGGGGCGGGAGCGCGGAATGAGCAGTTCTTC.

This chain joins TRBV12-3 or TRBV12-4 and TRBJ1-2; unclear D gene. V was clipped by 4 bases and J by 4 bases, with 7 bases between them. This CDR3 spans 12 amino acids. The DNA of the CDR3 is TGTGCCAGCAGTTCCGGACTCTATGGCTACACCTTC. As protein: CASSSGLYGYTF.

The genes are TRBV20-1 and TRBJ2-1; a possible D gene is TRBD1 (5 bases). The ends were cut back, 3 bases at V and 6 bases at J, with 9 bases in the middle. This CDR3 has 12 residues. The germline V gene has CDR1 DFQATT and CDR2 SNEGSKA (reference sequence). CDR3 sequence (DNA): TGCAGTGCTAGTACGACAGTCAATGAGCAGTTCTTC. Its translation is CSASTTVNEQFF.

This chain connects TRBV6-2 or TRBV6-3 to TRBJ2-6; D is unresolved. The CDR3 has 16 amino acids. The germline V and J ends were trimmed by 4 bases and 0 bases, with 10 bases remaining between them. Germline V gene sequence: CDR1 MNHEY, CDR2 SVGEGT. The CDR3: CASSLYGTSGANVLTF. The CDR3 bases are TGTGCCAGCAGTTTATACGGTACCTCTGGGGCCAACGTCCTGACTTTC.

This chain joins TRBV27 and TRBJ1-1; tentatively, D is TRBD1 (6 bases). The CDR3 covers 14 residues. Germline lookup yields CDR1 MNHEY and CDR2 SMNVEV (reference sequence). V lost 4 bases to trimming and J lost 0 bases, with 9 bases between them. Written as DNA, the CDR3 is TGTGCCAGCAGTTCAGACAGGCTGAACACTGAAGCTTTCTTT. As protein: CASSSDRLNTEAFF.

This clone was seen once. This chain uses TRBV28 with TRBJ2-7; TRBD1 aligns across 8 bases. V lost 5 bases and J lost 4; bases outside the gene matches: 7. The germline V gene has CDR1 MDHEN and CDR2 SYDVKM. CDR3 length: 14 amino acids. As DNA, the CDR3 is TGTGCCAGCAGTCCACAGGGGGAGCGGTACGAGCAGTACTTC. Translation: CASSPQGERYEQYF.

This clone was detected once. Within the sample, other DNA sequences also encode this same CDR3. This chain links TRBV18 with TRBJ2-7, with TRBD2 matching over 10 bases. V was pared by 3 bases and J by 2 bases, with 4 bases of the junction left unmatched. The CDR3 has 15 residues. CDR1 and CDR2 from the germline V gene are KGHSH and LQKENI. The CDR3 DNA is TGTGCCAGCTCACCTCAAGCGGGAGGGCCCTACGAGCAGTACTTC. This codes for CASSPQAGGPYEQYF. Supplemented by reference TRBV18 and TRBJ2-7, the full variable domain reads NAGVMQNPRHLVRRRGQEARLRCSPMKGHSHVYWYRQLPEEGLKFMVYLQKENIIDESGMPKERFSAEFPKEGPSILRIQQVVRGDSAAYFCASSPQAGGPYEQYFGPGTRLTVT.

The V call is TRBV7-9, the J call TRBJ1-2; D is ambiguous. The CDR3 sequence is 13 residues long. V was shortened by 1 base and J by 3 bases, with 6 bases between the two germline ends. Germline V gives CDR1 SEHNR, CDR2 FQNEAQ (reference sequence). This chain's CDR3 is CASSLGVDYGYTF. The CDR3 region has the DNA TGTGCCAGCAGCTTAGGAGTGGACTATGGCTACACCTTC.

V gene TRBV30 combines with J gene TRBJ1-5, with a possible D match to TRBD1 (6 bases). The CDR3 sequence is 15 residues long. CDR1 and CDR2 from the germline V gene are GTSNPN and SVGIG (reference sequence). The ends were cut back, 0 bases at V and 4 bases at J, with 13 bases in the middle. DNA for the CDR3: TGTGCCTGGAGTGTCAGGCCGACAGGTAATCAGCCCCAGCATTTT. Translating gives CAWSVRPTGNQPQHF.